This T cell receptor (beta chain) was profiled in a study of T cells after yellow fever vaccination. Findings and caveats of the study: Post-booster repertoires again held most primary-vaccination clones (approximately 96% CD4, 85% to 90% CD8).

The authors made TCR cDNA by 5'RACE template switching, adding a universal primer site and UMIs. Via MiXCR, TCRdb re-called the 5' RACE reads, giving one row per CDR3 protein. The profile shows some 400,000 distinct CDR3 sequences, around 20% of them singletons. This clonotype was observed a few times. Its antigen is still unknown. V dropped 7 bases and J dropped 3; count of bases not matched to a gene: 7. Germline CDR1 and CDR2: SGHTA and FQGNSA. The CDR3 spans 15 residues. This TCR came from a man aged 18 to 29 who received the YFV17D yellow fever vaccine. This chain connects TRBV7-2 to TRBJ2-1; 9 bases align to TRBD2. Specimen: PBMCs, collected before the yellow fever booster vaccination. CDR3 nucleotides: TGTGCCAGCACGGAGGGCGGGGGGGACTACAATGAGCAGTTCTTC. Protein: CASTEGGGDYNEQFF.